A selection of T cell receptor beta chains follows, all from one sample in a study of T-cell memory formation after mild COVID-19. MiXCR, applied by TCRdb to the 5' RACE reads, yields one record per CDR3 protein. There are 450,000 to 700,000 distinct CDR3 sequences in the sample; about a sixth occur only once, and 9.5% to 15% lies in the top ten. The sequencing sample was made of PBMCs or a T cell subset sorted from them (not recorded which). All receptors derive from an adult woman who had mild COVID-19 (a few samples of this study predate the infection). Cell type and time point are not known. The CDR3 runs from the conserved cysteine through the conserved F or W. A D gene is named only where the DNA matches it firmly. Clone size, where shown, is once, few, many, or a class for clones that have expanded.

V gene: TRBV7-3
J gene: TRBJ2-1
clone size: few
D gene: TRBD2
CDR3 DNA: TGTGCCAGCAGCTTTACTAGCGGGAGGGCGGATGAGCAGTTCTTC
CDR3 protein: CASSFTSGRADEQFF

V gene: TRBV19
J gene: TRBJ2-2
clone size: many
D gene: TRBD1
CDR3 DNA: TGTGCCAGTAGTATACGACAGGGGGCCGGGGAGCTGTTTTTT
CDR3 protein: CASSIRQGAGELFF

V gene: TRBV5-6
J gene: TRBJ2-1
clone size: NA
D gene: NA
CDR3 DNA: TGTGCCAGCAGCGGAGGGATCGATTTCAATGAGCAGTTCTTC
CDR3 protein: CASSGGIDFNEQFF

V gene: TRBV4-3
J gene: TRBJ1-2
clone size: many
D gene: TRBD1
CDR3 DNA: TGCGCCAGCAGCCAAGTTTCGGGACAGGCCTATGGCTACACCTTC
CDR3 protein: CASSQVSGQAYGYTF

V gene: TRBV6-6
J gene: TRBJ2-1
clone size: NA
D gene: TRBD2
CDR3 DNA: TGTGCCAGCAGTTACAGGACTAGCGGGGGCGTTGAGCAGTTCTTC
CDR3 protein: CASSYRTSGGVEQFF

V gene: TRBV27
J gene: TRBJ2-5
clone size: few
D gene: TRBD2
CDR3 DNA: TGTGCCAGCAAAGCGGGGGCAGGGTGGGAGACCCAGTACTTC
CDR3 protein: CASKAGAGWETQYF

V gene: TRBV7-9
J gene: TRBJ2-6
clone size: NA
D gene: TRBD1
CDR3 DNA: TGTGCCAGCAGCACCGGGACAGGGATCTCTGGGGCCAACGTCCTGACTTTC
CDR3 protein: CASSTGTGISGANVLTF

V gene: TRBV6-2/TRBV6-3
J gene: TRBJ2-2
clone size: many
D gene: TRBD2
CDR3 DNA: TGTGCCAGCAGTTACGGCCTAGCGGGAGACACCGGGGAGCTGTTTTTT
CDR3 protein: CASSYGLAGDTGELFF

V gene: TRBV18
J gene: TRBJ1-1
clone size: NA
D gene: NA
CDR3 DNA: TGTGCCAGCTCACCACTTCAGGCTTCGGGGACTGAAGCTTTCTTT
CDR3 protein: CASSPLQASGTEAFF

V gene: TRBV27
J gene: TRBJ2-7
clone size: few
D gene: TRBD2
CDR3 DNA: TGTGCCAGCAGTTTCTCAGCGGGAGTCTTCTCCTACGAGCAGTACTTC
CDR3 protein: CASSFSAGVFSYEQYF

V gene: TRBV5-1
J gene: TRBJ1-4
clone size: NA
D gene: NA
CDR3 DNA: TGCGCCAGCAGCCGTGACGGAAGTAATGAAAAACTGTTTTTT
CDR3 protein: CASSRDGSNEKLFF

V gene: TRBV3-1
J gene: TRBJ1-1
clone size: few
D gene: TRBD1
CDR3 DNA: TGTGCCAGCAGCCTCCTACAGGGGTACACTGAAGCTTTCTTT
CDR3 protein: CASSLLQGYTEAFF

V gene: TRBV5-6
J gene: TRBJ2-3
clone size: NA
D gene: NA
CDR3 DNA: TGTGCCAGCAGTTCTCGGGCGGGAACCCAGGCTACGCAGTATTTT
CDR3 protein: CASSSRAGTQATQYF

V gene: TRBV7-9
J gene: TRBJ2-1
clone size: many
D gene: TRBD2
CDR3 DNA: TGTGCCAGCAGCGCGAGCGGGAGGGCCAACAATGAGCAGTTCTTC
CDR3 protein: CASSASGRANNEQFF